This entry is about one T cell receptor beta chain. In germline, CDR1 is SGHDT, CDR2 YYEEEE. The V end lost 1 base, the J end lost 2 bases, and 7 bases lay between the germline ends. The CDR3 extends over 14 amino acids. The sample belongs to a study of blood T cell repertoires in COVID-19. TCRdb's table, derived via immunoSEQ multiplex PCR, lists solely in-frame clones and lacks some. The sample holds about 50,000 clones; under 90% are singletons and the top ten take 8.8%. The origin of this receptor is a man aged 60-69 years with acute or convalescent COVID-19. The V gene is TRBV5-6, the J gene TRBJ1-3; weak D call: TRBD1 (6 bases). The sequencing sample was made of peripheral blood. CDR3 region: CASSLRTAGNTIYF. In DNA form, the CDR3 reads TGTGCCAGCAGCTTGCGGACAGCTGGAAACACCATATATTTT.